This paragraph reports one T cell receptor beta chain. Its antigen is not known. Expressed TCRB transcripts got sequenced, as all isolated RNA was reverse transcribed. Sequencing used immunoSEQ multiplex PCR; TCRdb keeps in-frame clones, though not all of them. This sample has under 300,000 clones, with 20% found just once. The data belong to a study of beta chain features in type 1 diabetes. Study-wide points: Type 1 diabetes patients had TCRB CDR3s that were shorter (moderately but significantly so) in all four CD4+ subsets.

The CDR3 is 15 residues long. With V trimmed by 2 bases and J by 4 bases, 5 bases remained unmatched. CDR1 MGHRA and CDR2 YSYEKL come from the germline V gene. This chain joins TRBV4-1 and TRBJ1-5, with 7 bases lining up with TRBD1. Source material: naive CD4+ T cells from blood. This receptor was identified in a woman in her 40s with type 1 diabetes. CDR3 sequence: CASSQPDRENQPQHF. In DNA form, the CDR3 reads TGCGCCAGCAGCCAACCAGACAGGGAAAATCAGCCCCAGCATTTT.